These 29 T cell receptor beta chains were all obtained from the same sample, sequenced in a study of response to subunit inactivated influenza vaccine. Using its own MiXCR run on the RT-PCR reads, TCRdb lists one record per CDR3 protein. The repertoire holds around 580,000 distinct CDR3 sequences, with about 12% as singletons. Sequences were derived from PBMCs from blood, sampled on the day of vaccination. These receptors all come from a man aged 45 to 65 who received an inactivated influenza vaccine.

CDR3 sequence reads: CASSPGLTGSSYNEQFF. CDR3 DNA: TGCGCCAGCAGCCCAGGACTAACCGGAAGCTCCTACAATGAGCAGTTCTTC. The rearrangement joins TRBV5-1 to TRBJ2-1, with D possibly matching TRBD2 (6 bases). Germline V gene lookup returns CDR1 SGHRS and CDR2 YFSETQ. V shed 4 bases and J shed 0 bases, with 17 bases lying between them. This CDR3 is 17 amino acids long.

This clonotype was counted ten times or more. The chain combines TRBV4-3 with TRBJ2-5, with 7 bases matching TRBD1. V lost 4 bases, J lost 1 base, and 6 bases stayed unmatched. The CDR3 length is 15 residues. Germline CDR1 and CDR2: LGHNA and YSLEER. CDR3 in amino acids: CASSPGGRFQETQYF. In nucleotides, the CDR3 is TGCGCCAGCAGCCCAGGGGGACGGTTCCAAGAGACCCAGTACTTC.

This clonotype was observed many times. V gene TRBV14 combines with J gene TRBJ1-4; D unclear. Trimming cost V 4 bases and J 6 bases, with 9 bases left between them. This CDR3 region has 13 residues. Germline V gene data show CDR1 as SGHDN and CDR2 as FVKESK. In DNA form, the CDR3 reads TGTGCCAGCAGCCGAGGGTGGGATGAAAAACTGTTTTTT. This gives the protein CASSRGWDEKLFF.

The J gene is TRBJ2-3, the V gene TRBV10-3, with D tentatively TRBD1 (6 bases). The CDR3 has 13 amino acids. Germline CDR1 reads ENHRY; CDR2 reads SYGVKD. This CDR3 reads CASLGGRGITQYF. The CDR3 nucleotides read TGTGCGAGCTTAGGGGGAAGGGGCATTACGCAGTATTTT.

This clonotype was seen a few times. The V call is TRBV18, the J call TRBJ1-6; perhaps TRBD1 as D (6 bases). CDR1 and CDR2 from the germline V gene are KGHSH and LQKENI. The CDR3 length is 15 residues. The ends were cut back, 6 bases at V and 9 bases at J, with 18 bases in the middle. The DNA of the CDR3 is TGTGCCAGCTCTCCGACACGAGGGGGGGTTTCACCCCTCCACTTT. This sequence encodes CASSPTRGGVSPLHF.

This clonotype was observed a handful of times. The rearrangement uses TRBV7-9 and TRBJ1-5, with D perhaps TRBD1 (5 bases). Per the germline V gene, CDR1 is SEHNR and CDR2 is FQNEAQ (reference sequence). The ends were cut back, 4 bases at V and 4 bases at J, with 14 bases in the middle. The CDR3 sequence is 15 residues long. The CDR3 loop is CASSSSGGANQPQHF. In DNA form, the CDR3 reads TGTGCCAGCAGCTCCTCGGGAGGGGCTAATCAGCCCCAGCATTTT.

CDR3 nucleotide sequence: TGTGCCAGCAGAATGGAGGAGGCCGGGGAGCTGTTTTTT. As protein: CASRMEEAGELFF. The chain carries TRBV12-3 or TRBV12-4 and TRBJ2-2; a weak D match, TRBD2 (5 bases). V lost 6 bases, J lost 6 bases, and 11 bases lay in between. This CDR3 is built from 13 residues.

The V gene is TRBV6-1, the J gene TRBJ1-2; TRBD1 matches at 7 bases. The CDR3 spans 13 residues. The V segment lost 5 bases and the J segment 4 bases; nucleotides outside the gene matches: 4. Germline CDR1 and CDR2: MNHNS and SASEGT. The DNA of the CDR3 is TGTGCCAGCAGTACGGGACAGCGCTATGGCTACACCTTC. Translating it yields CASSTGQRYGYTF.

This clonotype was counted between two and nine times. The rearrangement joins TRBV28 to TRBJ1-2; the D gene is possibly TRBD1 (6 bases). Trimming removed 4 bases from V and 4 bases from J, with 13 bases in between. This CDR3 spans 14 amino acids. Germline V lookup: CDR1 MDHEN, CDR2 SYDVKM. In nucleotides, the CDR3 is TGTGCCAGCAGTTCCGGGGGGCAAGGCTATGGCTACACCTTC. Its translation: CASSSGGQGYGYTF.

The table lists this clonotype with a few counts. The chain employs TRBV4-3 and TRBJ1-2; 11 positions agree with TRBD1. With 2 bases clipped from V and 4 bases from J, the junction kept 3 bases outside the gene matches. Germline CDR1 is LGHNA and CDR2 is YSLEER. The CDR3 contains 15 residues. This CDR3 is CASSQSGQGVYGYTF. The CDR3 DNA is TGCGCCAGCAGCCAATCGGGACAGGGGGTCTATGGCTACACCTTC.

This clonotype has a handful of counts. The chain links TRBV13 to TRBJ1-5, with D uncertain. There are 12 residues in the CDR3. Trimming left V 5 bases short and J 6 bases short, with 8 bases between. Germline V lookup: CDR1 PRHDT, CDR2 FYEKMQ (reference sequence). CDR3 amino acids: CASSPRGQPQHF. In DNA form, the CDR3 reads TGTGCCAGCAGCCCTCGGGGTCAGCCCCAGCATTTT.

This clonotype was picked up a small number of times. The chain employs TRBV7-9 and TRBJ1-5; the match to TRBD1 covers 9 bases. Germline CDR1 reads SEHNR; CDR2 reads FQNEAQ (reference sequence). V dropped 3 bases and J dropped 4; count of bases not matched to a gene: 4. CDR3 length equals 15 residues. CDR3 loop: CASSLGQGWNQPQHF. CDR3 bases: TGTGCCAGCAGCTTGGGACAGGGTTGGAATCAGCCCCAGCATTTT.

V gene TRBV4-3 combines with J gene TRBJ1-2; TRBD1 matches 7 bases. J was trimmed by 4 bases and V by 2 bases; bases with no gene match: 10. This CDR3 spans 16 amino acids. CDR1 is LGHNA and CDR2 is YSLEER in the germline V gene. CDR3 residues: CASSQNTQGVFYGYTF. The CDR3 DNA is TGCGCCAGCAGCCAAAATACTCAGGGGGTATTCTATGGCTACACCTTC.

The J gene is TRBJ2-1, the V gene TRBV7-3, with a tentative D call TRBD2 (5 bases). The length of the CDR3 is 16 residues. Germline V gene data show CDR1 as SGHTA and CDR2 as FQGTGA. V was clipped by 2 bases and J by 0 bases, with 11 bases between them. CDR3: CASSLLSSSSYNEQFF. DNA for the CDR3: TGTGCCAGCAGCTTATTATCTAGCAGCTCCTACAATGAGCAGTTCTTC.

CDR3 sequence: CASGIQETQYF. DNA of the CDR3: TGTGCCAGCGGAATACAAGAGACCCAGTACTTC. The V gene is TRBV7-6, the J gene TRBJ2-5, with D hard to call. V lost 8 bases to trimming and J lost 2 bases, with 6 bases between them. CDR3 length: 11 amino acids. CDR1 is SGHVS, CDR2 FNYEAQ, per germline.

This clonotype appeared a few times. The CDR3 spells CAWRETSGNTGELFF. Here the CDR3 DNA reads TGTGCCTGGAGGGAGACTAGCGGGAACACCGGGGAGCTGTTTTTT. This chain connects TRBV30 to TRBJ2-2, with 9 positions matching TRBD2. There are 15 residues in the CDR3. The trim removed 3 bases at V and 1 base at J, leaving 3 bases unmatched. The germline CDR1 and CDR2 sequences are GTSNPN and SVGIG (reference sequence).

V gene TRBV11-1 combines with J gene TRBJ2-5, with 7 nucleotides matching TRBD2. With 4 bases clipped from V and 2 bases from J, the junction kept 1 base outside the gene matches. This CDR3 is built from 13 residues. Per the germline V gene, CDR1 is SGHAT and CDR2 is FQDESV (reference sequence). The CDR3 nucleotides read TGTGCCAGCAGCTGGGGGGGGCAAGAGACCCAGTACTTC. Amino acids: CASSWGGQETQYF.

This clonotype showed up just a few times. CDR3 sequence (DNA): TGTGCCAGCAGTGTCGACAGAGGTGCCACCGGGGAGCTGTTTTTT. Its protein is CASSVDRGATGELFF. The chain recombines TRBV2 with TRBJ2-2; TRBD1 is a possible D gene (5 bases). V dropped 4 bases and J dropped 4 bases, with 13 bases sitting between them. The CDR3 length is 15 residues. The germline CDR1 and CDR2 sequences are SNHLY and FYNNEI.

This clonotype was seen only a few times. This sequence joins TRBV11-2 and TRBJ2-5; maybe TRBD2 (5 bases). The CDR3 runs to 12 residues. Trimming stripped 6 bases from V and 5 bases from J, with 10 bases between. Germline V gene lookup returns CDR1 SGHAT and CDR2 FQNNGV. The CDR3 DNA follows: TGTGCCAGCAGGGGGAGAGGGGAGACCCAGTACTTC. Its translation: CASRGRGETQYF.

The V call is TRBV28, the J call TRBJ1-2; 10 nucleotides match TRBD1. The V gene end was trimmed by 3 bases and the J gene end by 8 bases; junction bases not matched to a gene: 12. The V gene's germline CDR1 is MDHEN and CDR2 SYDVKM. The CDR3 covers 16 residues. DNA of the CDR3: TGTGCCAGCAGTTTCACCCTGACAGGGGGCGCGGAAGGCTACACCTTC. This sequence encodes CASSFTLTGGAEGYTF.

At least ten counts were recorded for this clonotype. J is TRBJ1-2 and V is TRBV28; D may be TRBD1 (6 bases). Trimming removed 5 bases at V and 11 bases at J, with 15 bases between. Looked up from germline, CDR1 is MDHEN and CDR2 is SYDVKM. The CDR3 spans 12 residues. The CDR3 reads CASSPKQGFYTF. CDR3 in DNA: TGTGCCAGCAGTCCCAAACAGGGTTTTTACACCTTC.

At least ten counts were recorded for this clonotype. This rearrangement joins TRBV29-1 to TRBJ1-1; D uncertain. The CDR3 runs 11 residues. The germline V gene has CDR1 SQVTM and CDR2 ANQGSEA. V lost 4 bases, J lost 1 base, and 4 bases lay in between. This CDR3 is CSVGANTEAFF. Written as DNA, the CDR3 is TGCAGCGTTGGAGCGAACACTGAAGCTTTCTTT.

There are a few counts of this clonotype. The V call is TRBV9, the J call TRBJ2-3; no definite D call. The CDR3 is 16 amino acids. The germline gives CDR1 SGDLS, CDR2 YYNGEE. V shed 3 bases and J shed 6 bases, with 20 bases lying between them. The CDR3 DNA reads TGTGCCAGCAGCGCAGACCAAACTGGTGGAGTGGATACGCAGTATTTT. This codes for CASSADQTGGVDTQYF.

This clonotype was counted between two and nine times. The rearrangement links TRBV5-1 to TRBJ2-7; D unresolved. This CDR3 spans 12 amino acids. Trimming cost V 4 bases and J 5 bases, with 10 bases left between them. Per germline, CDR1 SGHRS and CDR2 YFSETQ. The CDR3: CASSGLEHEQYF. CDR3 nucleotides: TGCGCCAGCAGCGGCCTAGAGCACGAGCAGTACTTC.

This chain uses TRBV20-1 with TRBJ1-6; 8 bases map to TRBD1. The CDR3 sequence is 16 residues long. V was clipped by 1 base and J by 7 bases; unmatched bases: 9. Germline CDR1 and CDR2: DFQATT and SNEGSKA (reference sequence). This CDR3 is CSARAGAGGRNSPLHF. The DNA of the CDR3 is TGCAGTGCTAGAGCTGGCGCAGGGGGCCGGAATTCACCCCTCCACTTT.

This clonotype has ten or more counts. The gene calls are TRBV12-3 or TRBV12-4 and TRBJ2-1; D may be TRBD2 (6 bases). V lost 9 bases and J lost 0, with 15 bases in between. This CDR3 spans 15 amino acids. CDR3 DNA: TGTGCCAGTAGCGTAGCGGCCAGCTCCTACAATGAGCAGTTCTTC. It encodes CASSVAASSYNEQFF.

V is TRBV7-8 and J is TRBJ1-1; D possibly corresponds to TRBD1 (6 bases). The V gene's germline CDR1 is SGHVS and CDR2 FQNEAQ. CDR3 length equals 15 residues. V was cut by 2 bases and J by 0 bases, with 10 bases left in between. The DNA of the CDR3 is TGTGCCAGCAGCTTACGACAGGCAGTGAACACTGAAGCTTTCTTT. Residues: CASSLRQAVNTEAFF.

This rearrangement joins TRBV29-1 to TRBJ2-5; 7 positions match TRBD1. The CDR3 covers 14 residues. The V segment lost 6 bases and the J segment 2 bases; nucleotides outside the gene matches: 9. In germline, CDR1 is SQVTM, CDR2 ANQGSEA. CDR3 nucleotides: TGCAGCGTCGTACCGGGACAGAGTCAAGAGACCCAGTACTTC. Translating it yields CSVVPGQSQETQYF.

CDR3 region: CASSQGTVRSYEQYF. Here the CDR3 DNA reads TGTGCCAGCAGCCAGGGGACAGTCCGTTCCTACGAGCAGTACTTC. This chain joins TRBV3-1 and TRBJ2-7, with 7 bases lining up with TRBD1. V shed 3 bases, J shed 1 base, and the junction held 6 bases outside the gene matches. CDR1 is LGHDT, CDR2 YNNKEL, per germline (reference sequence). The CDR3 totals 15 residues.